This T cell receptor (beta chain) was sequenced during a study of CD8+ T cells in alopecia areata. General study points: In scalp samples, resident alphabeta T cells of normal skin are also sequenced. Relative to mice, TCR sharing across patients was less clear, a difference possibly HLA-related. Scalp lesions, especially in alopecia totalis/universalis, had higher clonality than normal scalp.

V trimming: 4 bases; J trimming: 0 bases; junction bases outside the gene matches: 6. The CDR3 sequence is 15 residues long. Germline V lookup: CDR1 SGHRS, CDR2 YFSETQ. Sorting separated CD4+ and CD8+ T cells out of PBMCs. This clone was found a few times. Its antigen is currently unknown. After isolation, RNA underwent reverse transcription to generate cDNA as the sequencing template. Sequencing was performed with immunoSEQ multiplex PCR; in TCRdb, only in-frame clones are kept and a portion is missing. Here the sample spans 110,000 to 150,000 clones, around two thirds being singletons. V is TRBV5-1 and J is TRBJ2-7; 8 nucleotides match TRBD2. Sequencing was carried out using CD8+ T cells sorted from blood. The sequence came from a human donor in good health. The CDR3 here is CASSVIAGTSYEQYF. In DNA form, the CDR3 reads TGCGCCAGCAGCGTAATAGCGGGAACCTCCTACGAGCAGTACTTC.